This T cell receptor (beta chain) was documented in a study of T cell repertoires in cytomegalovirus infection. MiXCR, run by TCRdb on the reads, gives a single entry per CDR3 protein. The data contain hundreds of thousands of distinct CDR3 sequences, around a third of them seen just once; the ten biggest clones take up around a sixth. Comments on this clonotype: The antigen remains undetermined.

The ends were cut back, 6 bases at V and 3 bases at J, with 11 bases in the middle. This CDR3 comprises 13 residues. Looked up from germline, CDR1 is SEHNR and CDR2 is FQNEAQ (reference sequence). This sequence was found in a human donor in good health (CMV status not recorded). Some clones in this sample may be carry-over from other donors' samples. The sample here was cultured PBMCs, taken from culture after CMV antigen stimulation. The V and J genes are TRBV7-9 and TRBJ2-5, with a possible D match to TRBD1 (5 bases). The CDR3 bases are TGTGCCAGCAGTTCAGGGATTGAAGAGACCCAGTACTTC. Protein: CASSSGIEETQYF.